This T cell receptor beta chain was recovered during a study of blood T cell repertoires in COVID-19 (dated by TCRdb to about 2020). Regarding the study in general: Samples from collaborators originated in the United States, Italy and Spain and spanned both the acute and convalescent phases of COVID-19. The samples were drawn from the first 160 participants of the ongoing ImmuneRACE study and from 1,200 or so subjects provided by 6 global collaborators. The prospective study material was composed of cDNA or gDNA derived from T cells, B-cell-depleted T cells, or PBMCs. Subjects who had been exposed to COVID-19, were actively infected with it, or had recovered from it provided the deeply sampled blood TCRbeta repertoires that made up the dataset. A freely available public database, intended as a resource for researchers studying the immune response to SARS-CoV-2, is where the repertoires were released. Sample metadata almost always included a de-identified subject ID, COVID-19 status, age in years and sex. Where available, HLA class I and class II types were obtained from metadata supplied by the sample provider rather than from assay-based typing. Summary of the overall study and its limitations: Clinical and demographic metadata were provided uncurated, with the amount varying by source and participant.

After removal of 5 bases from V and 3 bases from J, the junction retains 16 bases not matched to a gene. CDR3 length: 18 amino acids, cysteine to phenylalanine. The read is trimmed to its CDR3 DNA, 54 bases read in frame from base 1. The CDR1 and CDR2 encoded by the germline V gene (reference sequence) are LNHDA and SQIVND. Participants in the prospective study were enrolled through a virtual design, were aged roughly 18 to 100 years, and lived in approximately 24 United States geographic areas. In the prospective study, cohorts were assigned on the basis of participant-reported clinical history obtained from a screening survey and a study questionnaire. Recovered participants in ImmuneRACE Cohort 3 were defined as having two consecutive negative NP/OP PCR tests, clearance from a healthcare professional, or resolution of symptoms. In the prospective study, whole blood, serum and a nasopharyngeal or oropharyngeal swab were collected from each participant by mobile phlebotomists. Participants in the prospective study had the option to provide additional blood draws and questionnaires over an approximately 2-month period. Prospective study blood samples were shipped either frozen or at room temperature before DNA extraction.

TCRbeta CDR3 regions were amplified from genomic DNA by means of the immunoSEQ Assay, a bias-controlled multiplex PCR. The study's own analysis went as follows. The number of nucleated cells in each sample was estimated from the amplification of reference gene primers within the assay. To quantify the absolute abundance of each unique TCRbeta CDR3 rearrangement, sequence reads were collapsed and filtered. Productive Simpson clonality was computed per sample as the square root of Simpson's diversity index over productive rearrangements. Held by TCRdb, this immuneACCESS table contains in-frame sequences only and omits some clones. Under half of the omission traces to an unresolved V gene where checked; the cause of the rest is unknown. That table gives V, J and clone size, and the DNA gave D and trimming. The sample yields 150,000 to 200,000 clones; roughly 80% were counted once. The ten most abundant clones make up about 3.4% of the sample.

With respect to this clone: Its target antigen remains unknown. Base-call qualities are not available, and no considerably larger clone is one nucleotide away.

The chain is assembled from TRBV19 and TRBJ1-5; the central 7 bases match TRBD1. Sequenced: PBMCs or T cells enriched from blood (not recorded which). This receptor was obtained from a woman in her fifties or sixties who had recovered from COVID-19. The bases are TGTGCCAGTAGTCTCGCGTCGGCGTATGGACAGGACAATCAGCCCCAGCATTTT. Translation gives CASSLASAYGQDNQPQHF.